This passage covers 14 T cell receptor beta chains from one sample sequenced in a study of shared clonotypes between healthy human individuals. The naive CD8 subset, CD45RO-negative cells positively selected for CCR7, excluded terminally differentiated effector memory CD45RA+ cells. Clones were read by immunoSEQ multiplex PCR, and TCRdb kept only the in-frame ones, dropping some. This sample has millions of clones, with more than 85% found just once. The sample comprised naive CD8+ T cells from PBMCs. These receptors came from a man between 18 and 29 years old in good health. Some clones in this sample may be carry-over from other donors' samples.

This chain joins TRBV19 and TRBJ2-2; the D is unclear. In germline, CDR1 is LNHDA, CDR2 SQIVND (reference sequence). V lost 3 bases to trimming and J lost 5 bases, with 22 bases between them. CDR3 length: 18 amino acids. CDR3 in DNA: TGTGCCAGTAGTATTCTCGGCTGGAACGAAGAAGGGACCGGGGAGCTGTTTTTT. Amino acids: CASSILGWNEEGTGELFF.

The gene calls are TRBV28 and TRBJ2-1; 7 bases line up with TRBD1. From germline, CDR1 is MDHEN and CDR2 SYDVKM. Trimming at V came to 5 bases and at J to 3 bases, leaving 7 bases not matched to a gene. This CDR3 contains 15 residues. This CDR3 reads CASSPGQSFYNEQFF. CDR3 DNA sequence: TGTGCCAGCAGTCCGGGACAGAGCTTCTACAATGAGCAGTTCTTC.

The rearrangement joins TRBV19 to TRBJ2-1, with no clear D. The V gene lost 5 bases and the J gene lost 0 bases, with 8 bases spanning the gap. The CDR3 contains 14 residues. Germline loops: CDR1 LNHDA, CDR2 SQIVND (reference sequence). DNA for the CDR3: TGTGCCAGTAGTCAGTCCAGCTCCTACAATGAGCAGTTCTTC. Its protein is CASSQSSSYNEQFF.

J is TRBJ1-4 and V is TRBV7-2; a possible D gene is TRBD1 (6 bases). Germline CDR1 is SGHTA and CDR2 is FQGNSA. V was shortened by 5 bases and J by 8 bases, with 18 bases between the two germline ends. The CDR3 loop spans 15 amino acids. In DNA, the CDR3 is TGTGCCAGCAGCCCGCGTTACAGGGTAGGGGAAAAACTGTTTTTT. This codes for CASSPRYRVGEKLFF.

J is TRBJ2-7 and V is TRBV13; D might be TRBD1 (6 bases). Germline V gene sequence: CDR1 PRHDT, CDR2 FYEKMQ (reference sequence). V lost 5 bases and J 3 bases, leaving 8 bases between the germline ends. CDR3 length: 12 amino acids. In DNA, the CDR3 is TGTGCCAGCAGCCCGGGACACTACGAGCAGTACTTC. It translates to CASSPGHYEQYF.

The V gene is TRBV2, the J gene TRBJ1-5, with 8 bases identical to TRBD1. The V gene's germline CDR1 is SNHLY and CDR2 FYNNEI. CDR3 length: 13 residues. Trimming at V came to 10 bases and at J to 6 bases, leaving 8 bases not matched to a gene. The CDR3 sequence: CATGGRGPQPQHF. The CDR3 bases are TGTGCCACCGGGGGCAGGGGGCCTCAGCCCCAGCATTTT.

The chain employs TRBV4-1 and TRBJ2-7, with 7 bases identical to TRBD2. The germline CDR1 and CDR2 sequences are MGHRA and YSYEKL. This CDR3 contains 15 residues. Trimming cost V 2 bases and J 3 bases; bases outside gene matches: 7. Written as DNA, the CDR3 is TGCGCCAGCAGCCAACCATTTGGGGGGGACTACGAGCAGTACTTC. It translates to CASSQPFGGDYEQYF.

The chain joins TRBV19 to TRBJ1-5; D might be TRBD1 (6 bases). Germline CDR1 and CDR2: LNHDA and SQIVND (reference sequence). The CDR3 totals 17 residues. Trimming left V 1 base short and J 5 bases short, with 18 bases between. The CDR3 bases are TGTGCCAGTAGTATAGGGCTCAGGGGACTGAAGGATCAGCCCCAGCATTTT. Protein: CASSIGLRGLKDQPQHF.

This clone was seen just once. The rearrangement uses TRBV5-6 and TRBJ1-2; TRBD1 aligns across 10 bases. This CDR3 is built from 15 residues. Germline values: CDR1 SGHDT, CDR2 YYEEEE. Trimming at V came to 3 bases and at J to 0 bases, leaving 2 bases not matched to a gene. CDR3: CASSWDRGTNYGYTF. DNA of the CDR3: TGTGCCAGCAGCTGGGACAGGGGAACTAACTATGGCTACACCTTC.

The chain is built from TRBV5-1 and TRBJ2-1; 12 nucleotides agree with TRBD1. The CDR3 consists of 17 residues. CDR1 is SGHRS and CDR2 is YFSETQ in the germline V gene. The trim removed 1 base at V and 7 bases at J, leaving 9 bases unmatched. The DNA of the CDR3 is TGCGCCAGCAGCTTGACGGGACAGGGGGCAGCGTGGAATGAGCAGTTCTTC. It codes for CASSLTGQGAAWNEQFF.

This chain joins TRBV4-3 and TRBJ1-1, with D possibly matching TRBD1 (5 bases). V gave up 4 bases and J gave up 4 bases, with 13 bases separating them. The CDR3 has 14 amino acids. CDR1 is LGHNA, CDR2 YSLEER, per germline. CDR3 bases: TGCGCCAGCAGCCCCCCTGGGGGGGGCACTGAAGCTTTCTTT. The encoded protein is CASSPPGGGTEAFF.

V gene TRBV9 combines with J gene TRBJ2-3; 10 nucleotides line up with TRBD2. This CDR3 contains 14 residues. V gave up 8 bases and J gave up 1 base; unmatched junction bases: 4. CDR1 is SGDLS and CDR2 is YYNGEE in the germline V gene. In nucleotides, the CDR3 is TGTGCCAGTAAGCGGGAGGGAGGCACAGATACGCAGTATTTT. Translating gives CASKREGGTDTQYF.

This clone was detected once. The chain recombines TRBV5-4 with TRBJ2-3; D gene unclear. Germline CDR1 and CDR2: SGHNT and YYREEE (reference sequence). V was clipped by 4 bases and J by 7 bases, with 10 bases between them. The CDR3 sequence is 12 residues long. The CDR3: CASSLDVYTQYF. The CDR3 bases are TGTGCCAGCAGCCTGGACGTTTATACGCAGTATTTT.

The V call is TRBV28, the J call TRBJ2-1; the D is unclear. The CDR3 has 14 amino acids. Trimming took off 3 bases at V and 6 bases at J, with 12 bases between the two ends. Germline V lookup: CDR1 MDHEN, CDR2 SYDVKM. CDR3: CASSFLERPNEQFF. DNA of the CDR3: TGTGCCAGCAGTTTTCTAGAAAGGCCCAATGAGCAGTTCTTC.